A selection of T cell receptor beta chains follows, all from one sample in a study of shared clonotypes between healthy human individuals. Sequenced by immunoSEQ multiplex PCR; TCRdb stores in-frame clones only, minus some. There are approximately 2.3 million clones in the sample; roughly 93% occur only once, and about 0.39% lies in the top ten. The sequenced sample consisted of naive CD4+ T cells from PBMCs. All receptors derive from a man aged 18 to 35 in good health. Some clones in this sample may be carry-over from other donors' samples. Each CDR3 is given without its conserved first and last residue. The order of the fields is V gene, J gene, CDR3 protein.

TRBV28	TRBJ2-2	ASSLFGQGELF
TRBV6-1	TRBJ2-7	ASNHDRDPSYEQY
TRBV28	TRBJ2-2	ASRGVAGVYTGELF
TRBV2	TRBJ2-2	ASLRTTSETGELF
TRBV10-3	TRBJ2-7	AISGWAASSYEQY
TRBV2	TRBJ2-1	ASSELAGGRDEQF
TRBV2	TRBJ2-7	ASTVAGYHEQY
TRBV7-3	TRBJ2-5	ASSRTVQETQY
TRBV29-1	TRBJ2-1	SVARVAYNEQF
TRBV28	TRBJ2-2	ASSLGRATNTGELF
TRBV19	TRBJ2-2	ASSIRGRAEYAGELF
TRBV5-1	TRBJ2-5	ASSLSYRGNQETQY
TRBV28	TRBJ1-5	ASSGPGPINH
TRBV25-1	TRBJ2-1	ASRHSGMSVEQF
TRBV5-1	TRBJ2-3	ASSSPPGGGVSTDTQY
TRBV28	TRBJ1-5	ASSPWTGPGGKQQPQH
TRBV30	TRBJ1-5	AWSVQGSKQSQH
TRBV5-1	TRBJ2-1	ASSADRSYNEQF
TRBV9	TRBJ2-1	ASSARIGGWDEQF
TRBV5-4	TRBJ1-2	ASSSGPGREGYT
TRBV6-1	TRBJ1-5	ASSEGTQGRQPQH
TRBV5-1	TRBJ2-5	ASSSLAGQGGQY
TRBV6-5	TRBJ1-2	ASSYLDRNGGYT
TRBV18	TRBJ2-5	ASSSGQQETQY
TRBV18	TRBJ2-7	ASSPPSQGSYEQY
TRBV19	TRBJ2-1	ASSIGGPGRGYNEQF
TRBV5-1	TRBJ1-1	ASSLGSNNAEAF
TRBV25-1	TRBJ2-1	ASSEPGQRGNEQF
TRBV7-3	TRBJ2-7	ASSLQRGYEQY
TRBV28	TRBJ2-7	ASRRQVYEQY
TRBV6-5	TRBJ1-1	ASSLGAGMNTEAF
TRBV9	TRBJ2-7	ASSVTGLSYEQY
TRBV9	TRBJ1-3	ASSHLGGLSSGNTIY
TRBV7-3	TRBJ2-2	ASSFPTGELF
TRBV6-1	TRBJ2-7	ASSAGTVSSYEQY
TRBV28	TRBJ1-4	ASSFHSTNEKLF
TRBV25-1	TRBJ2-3	AGGSTDTQY
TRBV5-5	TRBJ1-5	ASSLASYPSPQH
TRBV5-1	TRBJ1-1	ASSEQPMNTEAF
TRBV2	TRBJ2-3	ASRKAPVQTDTQY
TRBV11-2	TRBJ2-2	ASSFSGRAYTGELF